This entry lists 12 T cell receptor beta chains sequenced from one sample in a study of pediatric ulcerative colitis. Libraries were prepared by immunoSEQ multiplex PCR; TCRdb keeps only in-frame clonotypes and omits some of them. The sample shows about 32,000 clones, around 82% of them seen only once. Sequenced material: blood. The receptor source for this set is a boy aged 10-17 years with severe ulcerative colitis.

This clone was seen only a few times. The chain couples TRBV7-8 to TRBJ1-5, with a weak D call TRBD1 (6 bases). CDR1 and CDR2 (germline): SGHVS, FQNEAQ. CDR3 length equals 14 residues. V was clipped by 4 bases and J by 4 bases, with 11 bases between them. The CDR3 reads CASSSYRDNQPQHF. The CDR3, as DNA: TGTGCCAGCAGCTCATACAGGGATAATCAGCCCCAGCATTTT.

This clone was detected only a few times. CDR3 bases: TGTGCCAGCAGCTCCTCAGTGGGGAATTCACCCCTCCACTTT. This encodes CASSSSVGNSPLHF. V and J are TRBV7-3 and TRBJ1-6; D is undetermined. In germline, CDR1 is SGHTA, CDR2 FQGTGA. There are 14 residues in the CDR3. Trimming shortened V by 4 bases and J by 7 bases, and 11 bases separated the two germline ends.

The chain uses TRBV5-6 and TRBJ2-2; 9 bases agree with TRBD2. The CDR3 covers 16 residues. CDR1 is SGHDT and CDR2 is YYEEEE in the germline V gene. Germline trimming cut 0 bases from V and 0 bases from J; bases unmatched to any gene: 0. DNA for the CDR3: TGTGCCAGCAGCTTGGCTAGCGGGGCGAACACCGGGGAGCTGTTTTTT. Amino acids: CASSLASGANTGELFF.

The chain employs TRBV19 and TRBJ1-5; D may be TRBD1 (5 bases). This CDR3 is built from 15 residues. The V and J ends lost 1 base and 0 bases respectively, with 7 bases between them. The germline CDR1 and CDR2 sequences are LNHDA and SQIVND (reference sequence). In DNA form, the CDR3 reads TGTGCCAGTAGTATAGGACAGAGTAGCAATCAGCCCCAGCATTTT. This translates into CASSIGQSSNQPQHF.

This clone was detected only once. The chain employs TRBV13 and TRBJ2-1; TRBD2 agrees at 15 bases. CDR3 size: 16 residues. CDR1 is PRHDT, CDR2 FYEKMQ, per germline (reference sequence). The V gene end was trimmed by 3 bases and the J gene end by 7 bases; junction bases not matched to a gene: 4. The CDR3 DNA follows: TGTGCCAGCAGCTTGGGGACTAGCGGGGGGCTGAATGAGCAGTTCTTC. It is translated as CASSLGTSGGLNEQFF.

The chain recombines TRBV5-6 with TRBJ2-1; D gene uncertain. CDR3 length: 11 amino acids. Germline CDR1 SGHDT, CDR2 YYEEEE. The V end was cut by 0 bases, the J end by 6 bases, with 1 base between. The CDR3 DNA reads TGTGCCAGCAGCTTGGCCAATGAGCAGTTCTTC. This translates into CASSLANEQFF.

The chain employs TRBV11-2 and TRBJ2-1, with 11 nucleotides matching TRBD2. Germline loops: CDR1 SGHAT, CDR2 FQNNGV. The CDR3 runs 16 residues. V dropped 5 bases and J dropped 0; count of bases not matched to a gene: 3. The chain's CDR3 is CASSDLAGGSYNEQFF. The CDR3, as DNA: TGTGCCAGCAGCGACCTAGCGGGGGGCTCCTACAATGAGCAGTTCTTC.

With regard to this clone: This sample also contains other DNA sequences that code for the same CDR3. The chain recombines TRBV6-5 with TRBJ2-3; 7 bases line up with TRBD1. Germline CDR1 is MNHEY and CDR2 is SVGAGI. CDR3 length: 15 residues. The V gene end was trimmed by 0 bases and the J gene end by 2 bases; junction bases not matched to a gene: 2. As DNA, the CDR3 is TGTGCCAGCAGTTACTCGGGACAGATCACAGATACGCAGTATTTT. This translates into CASSYSGQITDTQYF.

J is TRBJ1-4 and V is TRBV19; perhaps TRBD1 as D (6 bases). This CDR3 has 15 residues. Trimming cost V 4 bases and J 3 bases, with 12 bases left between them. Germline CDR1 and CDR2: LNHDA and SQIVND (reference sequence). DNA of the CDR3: TGTGCCAGTAGTACAATCCGGACAGCTAATGAAAAACTGTTTTTT. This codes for CASSTIRTANEKLFF.

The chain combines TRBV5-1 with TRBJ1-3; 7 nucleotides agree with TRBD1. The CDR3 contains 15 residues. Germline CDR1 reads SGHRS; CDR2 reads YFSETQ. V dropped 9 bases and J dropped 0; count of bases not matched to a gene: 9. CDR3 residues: CATSEQGISGNTIYF. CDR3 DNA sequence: TGCGCCACCTCAGAACAGGGGATCTCTGGAAACACCATATATTTT.

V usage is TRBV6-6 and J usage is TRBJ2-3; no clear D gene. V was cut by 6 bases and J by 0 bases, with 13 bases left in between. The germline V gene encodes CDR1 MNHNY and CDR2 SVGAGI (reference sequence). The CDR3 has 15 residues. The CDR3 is CASRNGLLSTDTQYF. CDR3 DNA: TGTGCCAGCAGGAACGGCCTCCTTAGCACAGATACGCAGTATTTT.

The CDR3 protein is CAKKATSRTETQYF. In nucleotides, the CDR3 is TGTGCCAAAAAAGCGACTAGCAGAACAGAGACCCAGTACTTC. The chain joins TRBV10-3 to TRBJ2-5, with 7 positions matching TRBD2. V dropped 10 bases and J dropped 4; count of bases not matched to a gene: 12. CDR3 length: 14 residues. Per the germline V gene, CDR1 is ENHRY and CDR2 is SYGVKD.